This T cell receptor beta chain was captured by sequencing in a study of cytomegalovirus exposure and HLA in healthy donors (dated by TCRdb to about 2017). Study-wide context: In an earlier analysis of approximately 500 of the donors, under 300 Gb of sequence data and 100 million or so unique TCR beta sequences from 150 million to 200 million T cells were reported. About 320 gigabases of sequencing data and around 87 million unique TCR sequences were included in an early release covering about 700 HLA-typed donors. The genetic ancestry cluster associated with self-reported Caucasian donors included 80% to 90% of the roughly 400 genotyped donors. The study aimed to test whether cataloging public T cell receptors could reveal signatures of past pathogen exposure. The T cell repertoires of some 670 subjects were profiled by immunosequencing and related to cytomegalovirus serostatus. In addition to the first cohort of about 650 subjects, a separate validation cohort of approximately 110 different subjects was used. High-throughput TCR immunosequencing, statistical association of individual TCRs with disease status, and machine learning were combined to predict cytomegalovirus infection status. A later analysis re-analyzed previously published TCR beta repertoires from 500 to 700 donors and added high-resolution HLA genotyping to study TCR occurrence patterns. Rather than drawing on any new phenotypic data, the later analysis identified candidate immune exposures from TCR beta sequences and the way those sequences occurred across donors. In an earlier analysis of 550 to 700 of the donors, high-throughput TCR beta sequencing was used to judge whether each TCR beta V gene segment behaved as functional or pseudogenic. Alongside the repertoire data, information on donor age, sex, ethnicity and CMV serostatus was compiled. Genome-wide SNP genotypes for about 55% of the roughly 670 donors were used in a later genetic analysis, which treated that subset as a discovery cohort. Every discovery cohort repertoire had been produced on one sequencing platform. HLA typing covered class I and class II loci at four-digit resolution. The number of donors typed differed by locus, with 629-630 for A, B, C, DRB1 and DQB1, more than 500 for DQA1, 600 to 610 for DPA1, and some 440 for DPB1. Because of strong linkage in the cohort, four or five DR-DQ haplotypes were treated as single units for association and clustering. Among 300 to 500 genotyped donors of the cohort, an average of roughly 230,000 unique TCR beta nucleotide sequences was sequenced per donor, of which about 18% were non-productive.

On this clone itself: Its antigen is not yet known. Per-nucleotide qualities are absent, and no much larger clonotype sits a single base away.

Results and caveats for the whole study, not just this receptor: Compared with the approximately 670-donor mean, donors in an Asian-associated ancestry cluster had fewer N-insertions in productive TCRs, according to a later genetic analysis. When HLA alleles, especially DR and DQ, strongly co-occurred, TCR associations were difficult to assign to individual alleles. Because counts were too low, some 17 rarely observed V segments, including chromosome 9 orphons, were left out of the earlier analysis of over 550 of the donors. The presence/absence analyses assumed that sequencing depth was roughly uniform across donors, and that assumption may not be true. A later genetic analysis associated a missense DCLRE1C variant with V-gene and J-gene trimming of TCR beta chains, and an independent cohort replicated the association. CMV serostatus was the only immune exposure information available for the cohort. The study listed 150 to 200 TCR beta chains as associated with cytomegalovirus. The cohort was sequenced for TCR beta chains only, and without alpha or paired-chain data the features that could be detected were limited. Most CMV-associated TCR beta chains appeared to be HLA-restricted in a later analysis, and the HLA associations seemed to be driven largely by CMV exposure. Three of the identified cytomegalovirus-associated TCR beta chains were confirmed in vitro to be specific for cytomegalovirus antigens. In an earlier analysis of approximately 590 of the donors, most TCR beta V segments were observed in productive rearrangements about 90% or about 30% of the time, broadly matching IMGT annotations. A later analysis found that HLA-associated TCR beta chains were more clonally expanded and had lower generation probabilities than equally common non-associated chains. A later analysis associated 16,951 TCR beta sequences with specific HLA alleles at a false discovery rate of 0.05. While some public TCRs were present in many individuals, most TCR sequences turned up only very rarely across donors. A further reported finding was that TCR beta sequences accurately predicted the HLA-A and HLA-B alleles for most subjects in the first cohort. Some IMGT-functional V segments, including TRBV6-2 and TRBV6-3, could not be told apart with the 87-base-pair reads, so those segments were excluded. The authors suggested that the approach could potentially be extended to other disease states and immunological phenotypes. A later analysis reported that several top co-occurrence clusters appeared linked to parvovirus B19, influenza, CMV and Epstein-Barr virus. In a later analysis, the rate of TCR association differed among HLA loci, with DRB1 alleles having the most associated TCRs and HLA-C alleles having the fewest. The classifier was reported to diagnose cytomegalovirus status with high specificity and sensitivity in both the original and validation cohorts. Linkage disequilibrium might explain the correlated functional status among segregating V segments, but an unknown experimental factor could not be excluded. Because HLA typing was missing for some donors at each locus, association tests included only the typed subset. A cluster of highly shared sequence variants was judged likely to represent a technical artifact of the sequencing pipeline.

The cohort was made up of approximately 670 healthy bone marrow donors. At the time of sampling, every cohort member was nominally healthy, though immune exposures that went unrecorded were likely present. The donor was CMV seropositive and belonged to the group of over 250 seropositive cohort members. A peripheral blood sample was collected from each donor, and TCR beta sequencing was performed on peripheral blood mononuclear cells. The Qiagen DNeasy Blood Extraction Kit was used to extract genomic DNA from the blood cell samples. CDR1 SGDLS and CDR2 YYNGEE are derived from the germline V gene. V is cut by 0 bases and J by 0 bases, and the space between the germline ends is 10 bases. From cysteine to phenylalanine, the CDR3 is 16 amino acids long. Only CDR3 DNA is held: 48 bases, read in frame from base 1. Library construction relied on the immunoSEQ multiplex PCR assay. For the multiplex PCR, a mixture combining 60 forward primers for TCR Vbeta segments and 13 reverse primers for TCR Jbeta segments was used. Amplification of the CDR3 region of rearranged TCR beta genes was performed with a multiplex PCR assay on genomic DNA. The amplified TCR beta libraries were sequenced on the Illumina HiSeq System as 87-base-pair reads. On the study's bioinformatics: A later analysis counted some 74 million unique TCR beta chains across the 550 to 800 repertoires, and 10 million to 11 million of these chains were shared by at least two donors. To remove PCR and sequencing errors, raw reads were error-corrected and collapsed into unique sequences using a nearest-neighbor algorithm that merged closely related sequences. V, D and J gene segments were assigned by aligning CDR3 sequences to IMGT reference sequences. For a sequence to be retained, a match of at least six nucleotides to both a V gene segment and a J gene segment was required. Rearrangements were called productive when the CDR3 lacked stop codons and stayed in frame with V and J; all others were non-productive. Following IMGT convention, CDR3 was defined as the stretch from the second conserved V-encoded cysteine to the conserved J-encoded phenylalanine. The earlier analysis of some 580 of the donors excluded any sequence lacking an unambiguous match to a single V gene segment. In an earlier analysis of some 590 of the donors, a V segment was called functional when productive rearrangements were above 56.7%, and segregating when the standard deviation between donors exceeded 5%. To diagnose cytomegalovirus status from the catalog of TCR beta chain sequences, a statistical classification framework was built. A later analysis assigned V and J genes by comparing TCR nucleotide sequences with IMGT/GENE-DB human TR gene sequences. A later analysis assigned CDR3 sequences and most-parsimonious VDJ recombination scenarios with the TCRdist pipeline. In a later analysis, each TCR beta chain was defined by its CDR3 amino acid sequence together with its V-gene family, and reads lacking a unique V-gene family were excluded. In a later analysis, 450 to 600 highly shared, low-generation-probability nucleotide sequences were removed to address suspected cross-contamination and a sequencing artifact. In a later analysis, a clonal expansion index was calculated for each public chain from normalized within-repertoire ranks of inferred template counts. In a later analysis, generation probabilities were computed using a VDJ recombination model fitted to out-of-frame rearrangements, and the results were checked against IGoR. In a later analysis, hypergeometric tests were used to score TCR-TCR, TCR-HLA and TCR-CMV co-occurrence, with a repertoire-size bias correction applied to TCR pairs. To estimate false discovery rates, a later analysis permuted the HLA or CMV assignments 20 times. In a later analysis, co-occurring TCRs were grouped using DBSCAN, with TCRdist sequence similarity added in when clustering inside HLA-allele-positive subsets. For co-occurrence clustering, repertoires with fewer than 30,000 or more than 120,000 public chains were excluded, along with roughly 5 repertoires with anomalous nucleotide sharing. In TCRdb, the immuneACCESS table is reduced to in-frame sequences with V and J assigned. These tables do not hold every clone; where another copy was compared, an unresolved V gene accounts for under half, and the others remain unexplained. The DNA was the basis for D and trimming; V, J and clone size are from that table. Present in this sample are 150,000 or so clones, about 74% of which were seen just once. Clones ranked in the top ten supply about 13% of the sample.

This receptor chain uses TRBV9 and TRBJ2-1; possibly the D gene is TRBD2, per 6 matching bases. The TCR comes from a man in his forties or fifties in good health and CMV-seropositive. The sequencing sample was made of PBMCs. CDR3 protein: CASSVAGGISYNEQFF. At the DNA level, the sequence is TGTGCCAGCAGCGTAGCGGGCGGGATCTCCTACAATGAGCAGTTCTTC.